Sequencing of this T cell receptor (beta chain) was carried out in a study of identical twins. Study results and limitations: Monozygotic twin pairs showed more out-of-frame TCR alpha sharing than models estimated. Beta out-of-frame sequences showed weaker excess twin sharing.

Trimming cost V 0 bases and J 0 bases; bases outside gene matches: 6. In germline, CDR1 is SQVTM, CDR2 ANQGSEA. This CDR3 contains 17 residues. Template switching added a universal primer site; cDNA carried unique molecular identifiers. TCRdb recomputed calls from the 5' RACE reads with MiXCR, one row per CDR3 protein. The data contain more than 400,000 distinct CDR3 sequences, about 16% of them singletons. This clonotype showed up just a few times. What it binds is unknown. This sample also belongs to another study, concerning yellow fever vaccine responses in identical twins. That investigation notes: Reportedly, the response of twins' T cells to the vaccine seemed partly convergent, partly personalized.

This TCR was sampled from a woman aged 18-29 years in good health. Input material: CD4+ T cells sorted from blood. The rearrangement links TRBV29-1 to TRBJ2-2, with TRBD2 matching over 8 bases. CDR3 residues: CSVEEFKRGTNTGELFF. DNA for the CDR3: TGCAGCGTTGAAGAATTTAAGCGGGGGACGAACACCGGGGAGCTGTTTTTT.